The present T cell receptor (beta chain) was sequenced within a study of blood T cell repertoires in COVID-19. The CDR3 is made up of 18 amino acids. Germline V gene data show CDR1 as SGHTA and CDR2 as FQGTGA. V was pared by 2 bases and J by 2 bases, with 7 bases of the junction left unmatched. In the original workflow: Nucleated cell number was recorded as an estimate derived from reference gene primer amplification. Assay: immunoSEQ multiplex PCR; the TCRdb copy retains only in-frame clones and omits some. V and J calls and clone size follow that table, whereas D and trimming were derived from the DNA. The table includes roughly 250,000 clones, 85% to 90% detected once.

This receptor was obtained from a woman aged 40 to 49 with acute or convalescent COVID-19. The gene calls are TRBV7-3 and TRBJ2-3; the match to TRBD2 covers 13 bases. Sample: peripheral blood. As DNA, the CDR3 is TGTGCCAGCAGCTTAGGGAGGACTAGCGGGGGCCCCACAGATACGCAGTATTTT. Translating it yields CASSLGRTSGGPTDTQYF.